A single sample gave rise to the 9 T cell receptor beta chains below, sequenced in a study of CD8 T cells in ankylosing spondylitis. Whole-study findings and limits: In ankylosing spondylitis blood, a motif of fewer than 10 highly homologous TCR beta variants appeared characteristic.

TCRdb independently ran MiXCR on the 5' RACE reads; one entry per CDR3 protein. There are more than 500,000 distinct CDR3 sequences in the sample; about 5.7% occur only once, and around 3.5% lies in the top ten. Which antigens these TCRs recognize remains unknown. The sequencing sample was made of blood, either unsorted or a sorted T cell fraction (not recorded which). These receptors were obtained from a male donor with ankylosing spondylitis.

In this sample, this clonotype turned up many times. CDR3 in amino acids: CATSEGQGYGYTF. The CDR3 DNA is TGTGCCACCAGTGAGGGGCAGGGCTATGGCTACACCTTC. This chain uses TRBV24-1 with TRBJ1-2, with a possible D match to TRBD1 (5 bases). The CDR3 totals 13 residues. Trimming took off 4 bases at V and 4 bases at J, with 9 bases between the two ends. The V gene's germline CDR1 is KGHDR and CDR2 SFDVKD.

A remark on this clonotype: A clone one base away is much larger, so this may be a read error. V usage is TRBV6-4 and J usage is TRBJ2-4; no firm D call. From germline, CDR1 is MRHNA and CDR2 SNTAGT. The CDR3 sequence is 14 residues long. CDR3 amino acids: CANLLQVAKKIQYF. The CDR3 DNA reads as TGTGCCAACCTCCTTCAGGTGGCCAAAAAAATTCAGTACTTC.

This clonotype was seen a handful of times. As DNA, the CDR3 is TGTGCCACCTCAGGAGGCACCCTCCCGGAGACCCAGTACTTC. Encoded protein: CATSGGTLPETQYF. The chain has TRBV12-3 or TRBV12-4 and TRBJ2-5, with a tentative D call TRBD2 (5 bases). The V end lost 10 bases, the J end lost 5 bases, and 20 bases lay between the germline ends. The CDR3 extends over 14 amino acids.

This clonotype was seen a handful of times. V usage is TRBV20-1 and J usage is TRBJ2-7; no definite D call. The CDR3 sequence is 14 residues long. The V end lost 8 bases, the J end lost 2 bases, and 19 bases lay between the germline ends. The germline gives CDR1 DFQATT, CDR2 SNEGSKA (reference sequence). The CDR3 spells CSTGALTETYEQYF. The CDR3 bases are TGCAGTACCGGAGCGCTCACCGAAACCTACGAGCAGTACTTC.

This clonotype was found many times. The chain carries TRBV29-1 and TRBJ2-5, with 8 nucleotides matching TRBD1. The length of the CDR3 is 13 residues. Germline trimming cut 7 bases from V and 5 bases from J; bases unmatched to any gene: 9. Germline V lookup: CDR1 SQVTM, CDR2 ANQGSEA. Here the CDR3 reads CSARQGTGETQYF. DNA of the CDR3: TGCAGCGCACGACAGGGGACTGGTGAGACCCAGTACTTC.

This clonotype was counted ten times or more. V gene TRBV29-1 combines with J gene TRBJ2-1; perhaps D is TRBD1 or TRBD2 (6 bases each). The V gene lost 5 bases and the J gene lost 0 bases, with 17 bases spanning the gap. This CDR3 region has 16 residues. CDR1 and CDR2 from the germline V gene are SQVTM and ANQGSEA. CDR3 in DNA: TGCAGCGTTCCCTTGGGGGGCGTCAGCTCCTACAATGAGCAGTTCTTC. Residues: CSVPLGGVSSYNEQFF.

This clonotype was counted between two and nine times. V and J are TRBV7-2 and TRBJ2-7; possible D gene TRBD1, 5 bases. The CDR3 extends over 14 amino acids. Germline assignment: CDR1 SGHTA and CDR2 FQGNSA. The V end lost 5 bases, the J end lost 0 bases, and 11 bases lay between the germline ends. As DNA, the CDR3 is TGTGCCAGCAGCCCCGACGGACACTCCTACGAGCAGTACTTC. This codes for CASSPDGHSYEQYF.

With regard to this clonotype: This could be a read error, since a much larger clone is one nucleotide away. This chain joins TRBV15 and TRBJ1-4; a weak D match, TRBD1 (6 bases). The CDR3 contains 16 residues. Germline V gene data show CDR1 as LNHNV and CDR2 as YYDKDF (reference sequence). CDR3 residues: CATSRDLSTGNETLFF. For the CDR3, the DNA is TGTGCCACCAGCAGAGATCTTTCGACAGGCAATGAAACACTGTTTTTT.

This clonotype was seen repeatedly, ten times or more. This chain links TRBV11-2 with TRBJ2-1; no definite D call. Looked up from germline, CDR1 is SGHAT and CDR2 is FQNNGV. The CDR3 is made up of 16 amino acids. Trimming pared 4 bases from V and 1 base from J, leaving 14 bases between. In DNA, the CDR3 is TGTGCCAGCAGCTCCCTCCGGGTTTTATCCTACAATGAGCAGTTCTTC. It encodes CASSSLRVLSYNEQFF. The complete variable domain, with remaining parts taken from reference TRBV11-2 and TRBJ2-1, reads EAGVAQSPRYKIIEKRQSVAFWCNPISGHATLYWYQQILGQGPKLLIQFQNNGVVDDSQLPKDRFSAERLKGVDSTLKIQPAKLEDSAVYLCASSSLRVLSYNEQFFGPGTRLTVL.